The subject of this entry is one TCR beta chain. Its antigen is undetermined. One end of the junction does not line up with germline, which may come from a read error. This sample was taken from a study of blood T cells in healthy people across ages. Study results and caveats: TCR beta diversity tracked closely with naive T cell percentage.

The V gene's germline CDR1 is LNHNV and CDR2 YYDKDF (reference sequence). CDR3 length equals 18 residues. For the second PCR, which ran for roughly 6 to 12 cycles, a sample-barcoded 5' primer and a J-beta primer mix were used. TCRdb independently ran MiXCR on the 5' RACE reads; one entry per CDR3 protein. The sample has 600,000 or so distinct CDR3 sequences; about 21% are singletons. The TCR comes from a man in his 70s in good health. Specimen: blood. The chain couples TRBV15 to TRBJ2-7; possible D gene TRBD1, 6 bases. The CDR3 reads CATSSDEGPGTTNYDQYF. The CDR3 nucleotides are TGTGCCACCAGCAGCGACGAGGGGCCCGGGACAACTAACTACGACCAGTACTTC.